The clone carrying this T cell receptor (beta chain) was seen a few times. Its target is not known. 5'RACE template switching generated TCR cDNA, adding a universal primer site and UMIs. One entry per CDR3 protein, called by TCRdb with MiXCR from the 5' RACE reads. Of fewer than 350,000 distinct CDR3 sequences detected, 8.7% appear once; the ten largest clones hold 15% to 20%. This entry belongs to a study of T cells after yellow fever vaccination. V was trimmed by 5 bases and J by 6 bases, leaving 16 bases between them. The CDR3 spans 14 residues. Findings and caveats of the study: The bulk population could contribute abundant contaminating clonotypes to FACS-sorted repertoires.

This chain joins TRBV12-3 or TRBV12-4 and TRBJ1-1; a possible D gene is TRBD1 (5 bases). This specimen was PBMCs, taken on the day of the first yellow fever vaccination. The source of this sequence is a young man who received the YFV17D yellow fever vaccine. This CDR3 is CASSLTGTEAEAFF. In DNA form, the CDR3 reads TGTGCCAGCAGTCTCACCGGGACGGAGGCTGAAGCTTTCTTT.